This T cell receptor beta chain was captured by sequencing in a study of response to subunit inactivated influenza vaccine (dated by TCRdb to 2016 to 2018). Background for the entire study: Deep quantitative T cell receptor repertoire profiling was used in the study to track responses to a trivalent subunit inactivated influenza vaccine. Study-wide conclusions, independent of this receptor: It was suggested by the authors that each seasonal influenza vaccination may recruit only a limited number of new T cells.

This clonotype came up a few times. Its antigen is unknown. Per-nucleotide qualities are absent, and no much larger clonotype sits a single base away. Spanning cysteine to phenylalanine, the CDR3 consists of 15 amino acids. Only CDR3 DNA remains: 45 bases, in frame from the first base. CDR1 and CDR2, looked up from the germline V gene (reference sequence), are DFQATT and SNEGSKA. V loses 6 bases, J loses 3 bases, and the germline ends lie 20 bases apart. The library relied on RT-PCR. Sequencing took place on an Illumina HiSeq 2500. Through fastp at Q25 and MiXCR, TCRdb rebuilt clones from the public reads, retaining in-frame beta chains. Each CDR3 protein gets just one entry, which takes the most common genes and DNA from the rows behind it. Across this sample there are 450,000 to 550,000 distinct CDR3 sequences, with about 25% seen only once. The top ten clonotypes cover under 2.5% of the sample.

The V and J genes are TRBV20-1 and TRBJ1-1; no D gene is confidently identified. Here the sequenced sample was CD4+ T cells sorted from PBMCs, taken more than 4 days after vaccination. This sequence was found in a middle-aged man who received an inactivated influenza vaccine. Donor details come from another sample of the same person, matched by shared clones. The nucleotides read TGCAGTGCGATATCGGGTGAAACCTTGGACACTGAAGCTTTCTTT. It translates as CSAISGETLDTEAFF.